Listed here are 4 T cell receptor beta chains from one sample, sequenced in a study of T cells in Graves' hyperthyroidism and ophthalmopathy. Amplified TCR beta CDR3 regions derived from RNA transcripts. TCR CDR3 underwent first-round RT-PCR with the HTBI primer set. TCRdb fed the multiplex PCR reads into MiXCR, producing one record per CDR3 protein. The sample lists 300,000 to 400,000 distinct CDR3 sequences; more than 11% were seen once. Material for sequencing was blood. These receptors all stem from a woman aged 55-69 years with Graves' hyperthyroidism.

The chain combines TRBV5-1 with TRBJ2-2; 8 positions agree with TRBD2. V trimming: 4 bases; J trimming: 1 base; junction bases outside the gene matches: 3. There are 15 residues in the CDR3. CDR1 and CDR2 (germline): SGHRS, YFSETQ. CDR3 residues: CASSQGLVNTGELFF. Here the CDR3 DNA reads TGCGCCAGCAGCCAGGGACTAGTGAACACCGGGGAGCTGTTTTTT.

On this clonotype: Because the CDR3's place on the DNA is in doubt, the DNA is left out and the CDR3 is given as listed by TCRdb. This chain links TRBV7-2 with TRBJ2-1. From germline, CDR1 is SGHTA and CDR2 FQGNSA. The CDR3 comprises 24 residues, both ends counted. CDR3 protein: CASSLGVQDGYTFGSGTPYNEQFF.

In its sample, this clonotype was seen a few times. V and J are TRBV19 and TRBJ1-2; 7 nucleotides agree with TRBD1. V lost 9 bases, J lost 1 base, and 5 bases stayed unmatched. The CDR3 is 13 amino acids. CDR1 LNHDA and CDR2 SQIVND come from the germline V gene (reference sequence). In nucleotides, the CDR3 is TGTGCCAGCCAGCGGGACAGTAACTATGGCTACACCTTC. This encodes CASQRDSNYGYTF.

A remark on this clonotype: A much larger clone differs by one base, so this may be a read error. V usage is TRBV7-8 and J usage is TRBJ1-1; the D is unclear. The CDR3 extends over 13 amino acids. The germline V gene has CDR1 SGHVS and CDR2 FQNEAQ. CDR3 DNA sequence: TGTGGCAGCAGCCGAGGGCCGGGCACTGAAGCTTTCTTT. It encodes CGSSRGPGTEAFF.